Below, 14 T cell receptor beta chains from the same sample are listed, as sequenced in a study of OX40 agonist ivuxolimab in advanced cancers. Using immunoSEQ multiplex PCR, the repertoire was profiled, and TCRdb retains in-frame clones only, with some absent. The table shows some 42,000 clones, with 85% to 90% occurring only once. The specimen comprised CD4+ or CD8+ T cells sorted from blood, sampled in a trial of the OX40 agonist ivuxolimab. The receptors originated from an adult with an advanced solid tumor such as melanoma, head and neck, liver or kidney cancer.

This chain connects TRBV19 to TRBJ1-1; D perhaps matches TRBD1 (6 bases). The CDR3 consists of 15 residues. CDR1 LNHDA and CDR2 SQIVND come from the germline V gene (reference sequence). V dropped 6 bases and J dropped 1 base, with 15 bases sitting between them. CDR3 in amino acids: CASSTPGGQNTEAFF. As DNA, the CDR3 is TGTGCCAGTAGCACCCCCGGGGGACAGAACACTGAAGCTTTCTTT.

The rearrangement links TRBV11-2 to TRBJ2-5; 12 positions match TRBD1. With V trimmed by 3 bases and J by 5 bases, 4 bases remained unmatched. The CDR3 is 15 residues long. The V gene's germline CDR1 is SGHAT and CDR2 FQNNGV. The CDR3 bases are TGTGCCAGCAGCTTGGGGACAGGGGGCTGGGAGACCCAGTACTTC. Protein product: CASSLGTGGWETQYF.

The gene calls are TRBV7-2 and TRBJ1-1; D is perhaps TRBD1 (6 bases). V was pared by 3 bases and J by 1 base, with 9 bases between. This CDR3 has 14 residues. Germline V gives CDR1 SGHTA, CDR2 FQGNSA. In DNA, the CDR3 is TGTGCCAGCAGCTTCTCGACAGGGAACACTGAAGCTTTCTTT. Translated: CASSFSTGNTEAFF.

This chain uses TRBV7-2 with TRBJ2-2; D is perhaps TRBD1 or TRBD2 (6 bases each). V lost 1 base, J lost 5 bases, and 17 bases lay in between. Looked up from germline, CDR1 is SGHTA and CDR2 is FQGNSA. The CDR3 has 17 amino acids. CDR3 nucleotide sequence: TGTGCCAGCAGCTTAGTGACAGGTGGGAGGTGGACCGGGGAGCTGTTTTTT. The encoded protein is CASSLVTGGRWTGELFF.

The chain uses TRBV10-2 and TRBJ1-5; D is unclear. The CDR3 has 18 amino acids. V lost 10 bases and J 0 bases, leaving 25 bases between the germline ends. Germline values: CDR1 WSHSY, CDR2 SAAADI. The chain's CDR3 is CATSKRDLGIYSNQPQHF. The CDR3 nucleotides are TGCGCCACCTCAAAAAGAGACTTGGGCATTTATAGCAATCAGCCCCAGCATTTT.

CDR3 sequence: CASTWTGFAGELFF. The DNA of the CDR3 is TGCGCCAGCACCTGGACCGGTTTCGCCGGGGAGCTGTTTTTT. The chain is built from TRBV5-1 and TRBJ2-2, with no clear D. CDR1 and CDR2 from the germline V gene are SGHRS and YFSETQ. V lost 6 bases, J lost 6 bases, and 15 bases lay in between. CDR3 length: 14 amino acids. The entire variable domain, with the rest obtained from reference TRBV5-1 and TRBJ2-2, is as follows: KAGVTQTPRYLIKTRGQQVTLSCSPISGHRSVSWYQQTPGQGLQFLFEYFSETQRNKGNFPGRFSGRQFSNSRSEMNVSTLELGDSALYLCASTWTGFAGELFFGEGSRLTVL.

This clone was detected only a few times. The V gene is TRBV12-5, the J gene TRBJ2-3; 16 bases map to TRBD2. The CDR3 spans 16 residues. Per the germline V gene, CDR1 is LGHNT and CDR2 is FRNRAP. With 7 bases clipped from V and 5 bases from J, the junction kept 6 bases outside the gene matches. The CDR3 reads CASALGLAGGVDTQYF. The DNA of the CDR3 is TGTGCTAGTGCCCTGGGACTAGCGGGAGGGGTAGATACGCAGTATTTT.

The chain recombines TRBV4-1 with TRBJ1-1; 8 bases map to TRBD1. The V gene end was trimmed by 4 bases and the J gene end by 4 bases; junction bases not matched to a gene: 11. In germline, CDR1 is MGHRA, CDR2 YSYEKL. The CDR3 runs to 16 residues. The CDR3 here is CASSPQTGVVSTEAFF. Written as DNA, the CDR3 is TGCGCCAGCAGCCCCCAGACAGGGGTGGTGAGCACTGAAGCTTTCTTT.

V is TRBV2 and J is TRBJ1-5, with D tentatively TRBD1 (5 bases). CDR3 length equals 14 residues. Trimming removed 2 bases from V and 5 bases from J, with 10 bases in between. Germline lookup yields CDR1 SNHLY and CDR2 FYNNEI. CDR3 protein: CASSELGGYQPQHF. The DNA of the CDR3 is TGTGCCAGCAGTGAATTGGGGGGTTATCAGCCCCAGCATTTT.

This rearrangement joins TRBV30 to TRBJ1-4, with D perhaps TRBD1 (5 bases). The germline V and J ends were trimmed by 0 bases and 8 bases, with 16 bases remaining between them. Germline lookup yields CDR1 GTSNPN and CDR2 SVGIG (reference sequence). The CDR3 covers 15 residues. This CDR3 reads CAWSVSGGKGEKLFF. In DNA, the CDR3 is TGTGCCTGGAGTGTATCCGGGGGGAAGGGGGAAAAACTGTTTTTT. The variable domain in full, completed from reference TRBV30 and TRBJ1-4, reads SQTIHQWPATLVQPVGSPLSLECTVEGTSNPNLYWYRQAAGRGLQLLFYSVGIGQISSEVPQNLSASRPQDRQFILSSKKLLLSDSGFYLCAWSVSGGKGEKLFFGSGTQLSVL.

CDR3 DNA sequence: TGTGCCAGCACCCCAAGAGGGGGCTTCTCCGAGCAGTACTTC. Translation: CASTPRGGFSEQYF. The chain recombines TRBV27 with TRBJ2-7, with 7 bases identical to TRBD1. The length of the CDR3 is 14 residues. Germline V gene data show CDR1 as MNHEY and CDR2 as SMNVEV (reference sequence). V lost 7 bases, J lost 6 bases, and 12 bases stayed unmatched.

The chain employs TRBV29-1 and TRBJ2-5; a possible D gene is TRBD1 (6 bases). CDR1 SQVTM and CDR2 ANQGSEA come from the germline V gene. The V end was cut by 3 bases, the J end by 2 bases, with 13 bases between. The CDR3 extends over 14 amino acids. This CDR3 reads CSVEGGRGQETQYF. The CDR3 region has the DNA TGCAGCGTTGAGGGTGGAAGGGGGCAAGAGACCCAGTACTTC.

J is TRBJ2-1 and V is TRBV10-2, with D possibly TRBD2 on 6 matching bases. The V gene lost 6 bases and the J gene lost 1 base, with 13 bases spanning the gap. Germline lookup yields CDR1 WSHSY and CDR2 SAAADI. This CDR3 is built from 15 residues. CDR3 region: CASSLGTASYNEQFF. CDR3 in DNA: TGCGCCAGCAGCCTCGGGACTGCGTCCTACAATGAGCAGTTCTTC.

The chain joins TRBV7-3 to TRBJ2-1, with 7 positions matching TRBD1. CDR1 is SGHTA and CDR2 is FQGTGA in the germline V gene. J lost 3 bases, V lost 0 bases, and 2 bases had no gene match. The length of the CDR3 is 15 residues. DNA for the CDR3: TGTGCCAGCAGCTTAACGGGGACAGACTACAATGAGCAGTTCTTC. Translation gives CASSLTGTDYNEQFF.